A single sample is the source of the 13 T cell receptor beta chains below, sequenced in a study of cytomegalovirus exposure and HLA in healthy donors. Both 60 Vbeta primers and 13 Jbeta primers went into the PCR. The protocol was immunoSEQ multiplex PCR, while the TCRdb copy is restricted to in-frame clones and leaves out a portion. The sample yields around 170,000 clones, 80% to 85% seen once. Source material: PBMCs. The receptors were sampled from a man aged 35-49 years in good health and CMV-seropositive.

In its sample, this clone was seen a few times. The rearrangement joins TRBV7-9 to TRBJ1-4; D might be TRBD1 (5 bases). CDR1 is SEHNR and CDR2 is FQNEAQ in the germline V gene (reference sequence). The CDR3 sequence is 15 residues long. V lost 1 base and J 6 bases, leaving 12 bases between the germline ends. The CDR3 sequence: CASSLEGGGDEKLFF. CDR3 nucleotides: TGTGCCAGCAGCTTAGAGGGCGGAGGGGATGAAAAACTGTTTTTT.

The CDR3 here is CASQVGGGTDTQYF. CDR3 nucleotide sequence: TGTGCCAGCCAAGTGGGGGGGGGCACAGATACGCAGTATTTT. This chain uses TRBV27 with TRBJ2-3, with 7 bases identical to TRBD2. V lost 8 bases and J lost 1; bases outside the gene matches: 6. Germline CDR1 and CDR2: MNHEY and SMNVEV (reference sequence). The CDR3 is 14 residues long.

The J gene is TRBJ1-2, the V gene TRBV27, with a possible D match to TRBD1 (6 bases). V was clipped by 4 bases and J by 4 bases, with 10 bases between them. Per germline, CDR1 MNHEY and CDR2 SMNVEV (reference sequence). This CDR3 is 13 amino acids long. CDR3 DNA: TGTGCCAGCAGTTACAGGGTAGGCTATGGCTACACCTTC. It translates to CASSYRVGYGYTF.

V and J are TRBV7-2 and TRBJ2-1, with 11 positions matching TRBD2. V gave up 4 bases and J gave up 4 bases; unmatched junction bases: 6. Germline CDR1 SGHTA, CDR2 FQGNSA. The length of the CDR3 is 16 residues. The CDR3, as DNA: TGTGCCAGCAGCTCGGGGACTAGCGGCTTTTACAATGAGCAGTTCTTC. Its protein is CASSSGTSGFYNEQFF.

V and J are TRBV5-5 and TRBJ1-4, with D perhaps matching TRBD1 (5 bases). Between the trimmed V and J ends, which lost 2 bases and 4 bases, there was a span of 9 bases. The germline CDR1 and CDR2 sequences are SGHKS and YYEKEE (reference sequence). This CDR3 has 14 amino acids. The CDR3 region has the DNA TGTGCCAGCAGCTTTGACAGAGATAATGAAAAACTGTTTTTT. Translated, it gives CASSFDRDNEKLFF.

This rearrangement joins TRBV5-4 to TRBJ2-7; the D gene is possibly TRBD2 (5 bases). The V and J ends lost 4 bases and 5 bases respectively, with 16 bases between them. Germline V lookup: CDR1 SGHNT, CDR2 YYREEE (reference sequence). The CDR3 covers 14 residues. In nucleotides, the CDR3 is TGTGCCAGCAGCAATTGGGCGGGTGTGAACGAGCAGTACTTC. Protein sequence: CASSNWAGVNEQYF.

The chain has TRBV4-3 and TRBJ2-7; D possibly corresponds to TRBD2 (6 bases). Germline values: CDR1 LGHNA, CDR2 YSLEER. The CDR3 consists of 13 residues. The V end lost 0 bases, the J end lost 10 bases, and 13 bases lay between the germline ends. CDR3 sequence reads: CASSQEPGGRQYF. The CDR3, as DNA: TGCGCCAGCAGCCAAGAACCCGGGGGACGTCAGTACTTC.

This chain connects TRBV2 to TRBJ2-7, with TRBD2 matching over 11 bases. CDR1 and CDR2 (germline): SNHLY, FYNNEI. This CDR3 contains 15 residues. J gave up 2 bases and V 2 bases, and 2 bases lay outside the gene matches. The CDR3 here is CASSERLAGPYEQYF. DNA for the CDR3: TGTGCCAGCAGTGAAAGACTAGCGGGACCCTACGAGCAGTACTTC.

This rearrangement joins TRBV28 to TRBJ2-5, with D hard to call. The CDR3 loop spans 14 amino acids. Germline values: CDR1 MDHEN, CDR2 SYDVKM. With 6 bases removed from V and 5 bases from J, the gap between germline ends came to 16 bases. CDR3 protein: CASSSGRPPETQYF. The DNA for the CDR3 is TGTGCCAGCAGCTCGGGTAGGCCCCCGGAGACCCAGTACTTC.

J is TRBJ2-5 and V is TRBV23-1; D ambiguous. The J call may be in error: the DNA end matches TRBJ2-7 better. TRBV23-1 is designated an ORF whose function remains uncertain. The CDR3 totals 13 residues. The CDR3 DNA follows: TGCGCCAGCAGTCAAGCCGTTCCGCCCGAGCAGTACTTC. It yields the protein CASSQAVPPEQYF.

The chain combines TRBV10-3 with TRBJ2-7; D uncertain. CDR1 is ENHRY, CDR2 SYGVKD, per germline. V lost 6 bases and J 5 bases, leaving 17 bases between the germline ends. CDR3 length: 14 residues. CDR3 sequence (DNA): TGTGCCATCAGCACCGGCCGCCCTCGGGACGAGCAGTACTTC. It codes for CAISTGRPRDEQYF.

The chain is built from TRBV6-1 and TRBJ1-4; a possible D gene is TRBD1 (5 bases). The germline CDR1 and CDR2 sequences are MNHNS and SASEGT. V lost 1 base and J lost 4, with 7 bases in between. This CDR3 region has 14 residues. The CDR3 loop is CASSEGQFNEKLFF. The CDR3 DNA follows: TGTGCCAGCAGTGAAGGACAGTTTAATGAAAAACTGTTTTTT.

The rearrangement links TRBV19 to TRBJ1-6, with a possible D match to TRBD1 (6 bases). Trimming pared 3 bases from V and 8 bases from J, leaving 32 bases between. The germline CDR1 and CDR2 sequences are LNHDA and SQIVND (reference sequence). This CDR3 comprises 21 residues. The CDR3 loop is CASSITRLGGGEGPTYSPLHF. The CDR3 coding sequence is TGTGCCAGTAGTATTACTCGATTAGGGGGGGGTGAAGGGCCGACTTATTCACCCCTCCACTTT.